This entry describes one T cell receptor (beta chain). These data are taken from a study of blood T cell repertoires in COVID-19. Study as a whole: Sites across the United States, Italy and Spain contributed samples from acute and convalescent COVID-19. In each case, the material was cDNA or gDNA derived from T cells, B-cell-depleted T cells, or PBMCs.

The CDR3 sequence is 17 residues long. Germline trimming cut 0 bases from V and 3 bases from J; bases unmatched to any gene: 5. The germline gives CDR1 KGHSH, CDR2 LQKENI. Original analysis: Reference gene primer amplification gave nucleated cell count estimates. The assay was immunoSEQ multiplex PCR, and TCRdb's table has in-frame clones only and misses some. Clone size and V and J calls were adopted from that table, with D and trimming inferred from the DNA. Of tens of thousands of clones listed, approximately 81% were seen once; the top ten hold about 20%. The sequencing sample was made of peripheral blood. The chain has TRBV18 and TRBJ1-4; 9 bases align to TRBD1. The clonotype was recovered from a woman aged 55-75 years with acute or convalescent COVID-19. For the CDR3, the DNA is TGTGCCAGCTCACCACCAGGGGACAGGGAAGCTAATGAAAAACTGTTTTTT. Protein sequence: CASSPPGDREANEKLFF.